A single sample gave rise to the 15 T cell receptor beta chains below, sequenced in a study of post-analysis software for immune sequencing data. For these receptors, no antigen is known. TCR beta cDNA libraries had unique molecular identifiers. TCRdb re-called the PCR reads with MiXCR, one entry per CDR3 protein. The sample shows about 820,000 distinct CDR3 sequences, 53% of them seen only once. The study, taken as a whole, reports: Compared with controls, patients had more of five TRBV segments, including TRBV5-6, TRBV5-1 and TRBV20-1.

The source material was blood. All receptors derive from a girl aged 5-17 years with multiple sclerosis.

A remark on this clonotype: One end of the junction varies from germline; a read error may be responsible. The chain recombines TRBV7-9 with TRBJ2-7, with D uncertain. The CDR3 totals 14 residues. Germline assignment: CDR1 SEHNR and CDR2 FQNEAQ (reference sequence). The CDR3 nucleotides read TGTGCCAACAGCTCTACGGCGGTGTCCTACGAGCAGTACTTC. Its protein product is CANSSTAVSYEQYF.

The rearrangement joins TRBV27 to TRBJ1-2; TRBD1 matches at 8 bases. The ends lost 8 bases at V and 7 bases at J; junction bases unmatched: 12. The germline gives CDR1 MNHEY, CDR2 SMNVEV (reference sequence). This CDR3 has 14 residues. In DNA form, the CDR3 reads TGTGCCAGCCCCCCTGACAGGGGAAGGGGTGGCTACACCTTC. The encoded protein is CASPPDRGRGGYTF.

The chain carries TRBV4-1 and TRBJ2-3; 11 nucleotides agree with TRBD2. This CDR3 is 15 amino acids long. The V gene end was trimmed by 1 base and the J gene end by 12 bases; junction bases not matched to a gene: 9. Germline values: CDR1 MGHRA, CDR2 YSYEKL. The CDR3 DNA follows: TGCGCCAGCAGCCAAGCTAGCCTAGCGGGAGGTAGACAGTATTTT. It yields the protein CASSQASLAGGRQYF.

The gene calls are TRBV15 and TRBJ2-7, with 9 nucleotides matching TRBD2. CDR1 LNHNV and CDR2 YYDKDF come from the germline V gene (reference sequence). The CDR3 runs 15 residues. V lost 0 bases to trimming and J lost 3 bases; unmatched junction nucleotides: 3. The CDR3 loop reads CATSRDSGRGYEQYF. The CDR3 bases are TGTGCCACCAGCAGAGATAGCGGGAGAGGCTACGAGCAGTACTTC.

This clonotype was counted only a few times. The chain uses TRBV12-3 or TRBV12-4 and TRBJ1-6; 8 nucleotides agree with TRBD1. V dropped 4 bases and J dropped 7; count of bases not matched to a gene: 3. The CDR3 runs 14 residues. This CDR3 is CASSSTGENSPLHF. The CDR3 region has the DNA TGTGCCAGCAGTTCGACAGGGGAAAATTCACCCCTCCACTTT.

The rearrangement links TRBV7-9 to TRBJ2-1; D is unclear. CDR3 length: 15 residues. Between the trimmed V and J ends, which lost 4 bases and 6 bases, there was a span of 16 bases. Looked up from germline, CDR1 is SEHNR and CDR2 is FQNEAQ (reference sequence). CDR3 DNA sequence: TGTGCCAGCAGCTATCCATCCTTAACTGGCAATGAGCAGTTCTTC. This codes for CASSYPSLTGNEQFF.

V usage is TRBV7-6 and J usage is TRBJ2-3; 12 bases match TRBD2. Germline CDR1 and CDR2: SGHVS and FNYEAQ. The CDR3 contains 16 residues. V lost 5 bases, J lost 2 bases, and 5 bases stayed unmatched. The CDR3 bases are TGTGCCAGCAGCGAGCGGACTAGCGGGATCACAGATACGCAGTATTTT. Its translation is CASSERTSGITDTQYF.

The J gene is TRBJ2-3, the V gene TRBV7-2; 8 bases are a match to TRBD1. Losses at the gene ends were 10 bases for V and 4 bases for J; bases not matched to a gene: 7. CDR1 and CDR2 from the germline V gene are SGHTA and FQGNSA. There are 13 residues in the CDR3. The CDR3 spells CATTTGVPDTQYF. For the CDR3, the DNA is TGTGCCACCACGACAGGGGTACCAGATACGCAGTATTTT. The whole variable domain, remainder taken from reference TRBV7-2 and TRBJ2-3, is GAGVSQSPSNKVTEKGKDVELRCDPISGHTALYWYRQSLGQGLEFLIYFQGNSAPDKSGLPSDRFSAERTGGSVSTLTIQRTQQEDSAVYLCATTTGVPDTQYFGPGTRLTVL.

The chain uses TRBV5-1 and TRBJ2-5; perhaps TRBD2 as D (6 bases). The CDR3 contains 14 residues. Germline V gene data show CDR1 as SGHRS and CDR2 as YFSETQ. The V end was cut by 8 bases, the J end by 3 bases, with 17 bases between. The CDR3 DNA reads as TGCGCCAGTCGGTGGGGGGAAGTCGAAGAGACCCAGTACTTC. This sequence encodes CASRWGEVEETQYF.

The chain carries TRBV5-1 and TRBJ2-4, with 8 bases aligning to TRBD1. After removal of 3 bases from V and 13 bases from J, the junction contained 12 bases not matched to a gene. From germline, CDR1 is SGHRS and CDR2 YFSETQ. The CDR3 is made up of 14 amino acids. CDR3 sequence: CASSSDRATNEQYF. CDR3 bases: TGCGCCAGCAGCTCGGACAGGGCCACCAATGAGCAGTACTTC.

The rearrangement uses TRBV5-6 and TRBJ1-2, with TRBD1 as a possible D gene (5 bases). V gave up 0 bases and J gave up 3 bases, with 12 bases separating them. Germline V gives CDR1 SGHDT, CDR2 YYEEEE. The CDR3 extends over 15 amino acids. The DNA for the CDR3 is TGTGCCAGCAGCTTGGACCGGGACGGGCACTATGGCTACACCTTC. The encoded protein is CASSLDRDGHYGYTF.

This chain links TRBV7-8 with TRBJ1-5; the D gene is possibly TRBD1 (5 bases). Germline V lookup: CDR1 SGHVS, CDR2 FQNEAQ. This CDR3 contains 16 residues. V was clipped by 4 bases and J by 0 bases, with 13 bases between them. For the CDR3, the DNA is TGTGCCAGCAGCTCTCAGACAGTGTATAGCAATCAGCCCCAGCATTTT. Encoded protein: CASSSQTVYSNQPQHF.

The DNA for the CDR3 is TGCGCCAGCAGCTACGCGGGGCGTTACAATGAGCAGTTCTTC. As protein: CASSYAGRYNEQFF. V usage is TRBV5-1 and J usage is TRBJ2-1, with D tentatively TRBD2 (6 bases). The length of the CDR3 is 14 residues. Trimming shortened V by 3 bases and J by 4 bases, and 11 bases separated the two germline ends. Germline loops: CDR1 SGHRS, CDR2 YFSETQ.

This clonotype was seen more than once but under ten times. Here the CDR3 reads CASYWDSLEQFF. CDR3 nucleotide sequence: TGTGCCAGCTATTGGGACAGCCTAGAGCAGTTCTTC. The chain uses TRBV7-9 and TRBJ2-1; 7 bases fit TRBD1. CDR3 length: 12 amino acids. CDR1 is SEHNR, CDR2 FQNEAQ, per germline (reference sequence). V was pared by 8 bases and J by 10 bases, with 8 bases of the junction left unmatched.

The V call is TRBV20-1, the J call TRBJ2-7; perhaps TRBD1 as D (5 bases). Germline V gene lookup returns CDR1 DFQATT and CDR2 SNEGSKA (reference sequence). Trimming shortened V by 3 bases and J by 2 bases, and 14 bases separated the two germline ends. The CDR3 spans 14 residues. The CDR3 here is CSASATARAYEQYF. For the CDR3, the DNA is TGCAGTGCTAGTGCGACAGCCCGGGCCTACGAGCAGTACTTC.